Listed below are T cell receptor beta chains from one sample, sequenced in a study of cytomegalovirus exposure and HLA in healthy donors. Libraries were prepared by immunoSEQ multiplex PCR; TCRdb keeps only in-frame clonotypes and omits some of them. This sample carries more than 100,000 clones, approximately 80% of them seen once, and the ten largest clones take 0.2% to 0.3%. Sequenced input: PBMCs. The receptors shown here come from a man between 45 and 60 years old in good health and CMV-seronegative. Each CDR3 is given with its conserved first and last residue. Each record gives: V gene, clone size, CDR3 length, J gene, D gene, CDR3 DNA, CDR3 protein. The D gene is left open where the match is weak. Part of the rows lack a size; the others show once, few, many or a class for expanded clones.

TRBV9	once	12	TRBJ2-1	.	TGTGCCAGCAGCGTAGGGCAGGGTCGAGAGTTCTTC	CASSVGQGREFF
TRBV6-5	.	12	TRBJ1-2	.	TGTGCCAGCACCAACCTCGGCTATGGCTACACCTTC	CASTNLGYGYTF
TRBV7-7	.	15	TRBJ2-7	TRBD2	TGTGCTAGCAGCCTACTAGCGGGGGGCGCCTACGAGCAGTACTTC	CASSLLAGGAYEQYF
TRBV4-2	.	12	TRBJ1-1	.	TGTGCCAGCACGCTCGGGGGGACTGAAGCTTTCTTT	CASTLGGTEAFF
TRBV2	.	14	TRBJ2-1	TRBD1	TGTGCCAGCAGTGTCTTCGGGACAGGCAATGAGCAGTTCTTC	CASSVFGTGNEQFF
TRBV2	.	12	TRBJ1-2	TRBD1	TGTGCCAGCAGTGGACAGGGATATGGCTACACCTTC	CASSGQGYGYTF
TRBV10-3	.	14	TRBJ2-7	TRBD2	TGTGCCATCAGGGCGGGAGCGCCTGGATACGAGCAGTACTTC	CAIRAGAPGYEQYF
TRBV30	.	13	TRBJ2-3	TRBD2	TGTGCCTGGACGGGGGGGACCACAGATACGCAGTATTTT	CAWTGGTTDTQYF
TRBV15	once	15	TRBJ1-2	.	TGTGCCACCAGCAGAGGCAGGGAGGGAAATTATGGCTACACCTTC	CATSRGREGNYGYTF
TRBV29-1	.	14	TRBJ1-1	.	TGCAGCGTTGACCGAGGGAAGGGAAACACTGAAGCTTTCTTT	CSVDRGKGNTEAFF
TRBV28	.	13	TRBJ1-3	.	TGTGCCAGCCGGGACAACTCTGGAAACACCATATATTTT	CASRDNSGNTIYF
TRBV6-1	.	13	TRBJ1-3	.	TGTGCCAGCAGCCAAAGACAGGGAAACACCATATATTTT	CASSQRQGNTIYF
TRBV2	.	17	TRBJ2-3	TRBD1	TGTGCCAGCAGTGATAATATTCCGGCAGGGGGTAAAGATACGCAGTATTTT	CASSDNIPAGGKDTQYF
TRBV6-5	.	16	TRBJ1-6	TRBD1	TGTGCCAGCAGTTACTCCTCGGGACAGGGCTCTTCACCCCTCCACTTT	CASSYSSGQGSSPLHF
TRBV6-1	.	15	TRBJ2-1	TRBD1	TGTGCCAGCACCCTGTGGGGGACAGTCAACAATGAGCAGTTCTTC	CASTLWGTVNNEQFF
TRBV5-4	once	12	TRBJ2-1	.	TGTGCCAGCAGCTTGTTTGGCGGTGAGCAGTTCTTC	CASSLFGGEQFF
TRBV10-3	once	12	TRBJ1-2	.	TGTGCCATCAGGCAGGGACTTAGGAGCTACACCTTC	CAIRQGLRSYTF
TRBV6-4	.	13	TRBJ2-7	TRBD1	TGTGCCAGCAGCCCCGGGACAGGGGCGGTGCAGTACTTC	CASSPGTGAVQYF
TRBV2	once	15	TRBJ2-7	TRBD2	TGTGCCGGCCAGTCGGAGGGACTAGCGGGGTACGAGCAGTACTTC	CAGQSEGLAGYEQYF
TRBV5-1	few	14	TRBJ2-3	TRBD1	TGCGCCAGCAGCCCGGGACAGGGGGCGAATACGCAGTATTTT	CASSPGQGANTQYF
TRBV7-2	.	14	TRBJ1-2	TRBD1	TGTGCCAGCAGCCAGGACAGGGAAAACTATGGCTACACCTTC	CASSQDRENYGYTF
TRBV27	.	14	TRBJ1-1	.	TGTGCCAGCAGTTTAGTTGCGTTGAACACTGAAGCTTTCTTT	CASSLVALNTEAFF
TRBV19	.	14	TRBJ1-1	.	TGTGCCAGTAGTCCTCTACAGGGGAACACTGAAGCTTTCTTT	CASSPLQGNTEAFF
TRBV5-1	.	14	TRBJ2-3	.	TGCGCCAGCAGCCCGTCGACAGGAACAGATACGCAGTATTTT	CASSPSTGTDTQYF
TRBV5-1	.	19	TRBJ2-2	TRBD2	TGCGCCAGCTCCGAACGGACTAGCGGGTTTACTTCGAACACCGGGGAGCTGTTTTTT	CASSERTSGFTSNTGELFF
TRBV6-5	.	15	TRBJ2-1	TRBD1	TGTGCCAGCAGGCTACAGGGGGCAGCAGACAATGAGCAGTTCTTC	CASRLQGAADNEQFF
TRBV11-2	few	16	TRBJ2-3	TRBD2	TGTGCCAGCAGCAGGACTAGCGGGAGTTGGACAGATACGCAGTATTTT	CASSRTSGSWTDTQYF
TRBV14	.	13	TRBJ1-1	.	TGTGCCAGCAGCCAGGCAGGGTTAACTGAAGCTTTCTTT	CASSQAGLTEAFF
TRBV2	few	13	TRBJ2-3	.	TGTGCCGGGGAAAGGGGGAAACCAGATACGCAGTATTTT	CAGERGKPDTQYF
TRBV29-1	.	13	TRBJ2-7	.	TGCAGCGTTGGACTAGGTCGGTCCTACGAGCAGTACTTC	CSVGLGRSYEQYF
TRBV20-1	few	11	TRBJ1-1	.	TGCAGTGCTCCATCCTTTAAGGGGGCTTTCTTT	CSAPSFKGAFF
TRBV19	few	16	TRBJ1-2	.	TGTGCCAGTAGTATAGATCTATGGGACAACGGGTATGGCTACACCTTC	CASSIDLWDNGYGYTF
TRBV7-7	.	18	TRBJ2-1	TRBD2	TGTGCTAGCAGCTCTCAAAGTAGCGGGGGCTCATGGAATAATGAGCAGTTCTTC	CASSSQSSGGSWNNEQFF
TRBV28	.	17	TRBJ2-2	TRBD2	TGTGCCAGCAGACCTTCCCTAGCGGGGGGGGCGACCGGGGAGCTGTTTTTT	CASRPSLAGGATGELFF
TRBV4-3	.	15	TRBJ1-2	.	TGCGCCAGCAGCCGTTCGTCGACGATGCGGTATGGCTACACCTTC	CASSRSSTMRYGYTF
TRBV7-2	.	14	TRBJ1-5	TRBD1	TGTGCCAGTGCACCGGGACAGGGGGTTCAGCCCCAGCATTTT	CASAPGQGVQPQHF
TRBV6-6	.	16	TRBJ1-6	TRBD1	TGTGCCAGCAGTTACTCGGGACAGGTGTTGTATTCACCCCTCCACTTT	CASSYSGQVLYSPLHF
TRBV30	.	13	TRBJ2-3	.	TGTGCCTGGAGTGATACTGTAACAGATACGCAGTATTTT	CAWSDTVTDTQYF
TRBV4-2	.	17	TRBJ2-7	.	TGTGCCAGCAGCCAAGAAAGGAGGGGTAGGTACAGCTACGAGCAGTACTTC	CASSQERRGRYSYEQYF
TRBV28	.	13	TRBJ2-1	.	TGTGCCAGCAGTCAACAGGGTGGGAATGAGCAGTTCTTC	CASSQQGGNEQFF
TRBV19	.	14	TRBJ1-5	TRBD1	TGTGCCAGTAGTGAGGGACAGCACAATCAGCCCCAGCATTTT	CASSEGQHNQPQHF
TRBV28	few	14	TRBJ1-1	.	TGTGCCAGCAGTGTCTCGACAGGGAACACTGAAGCTTTCTTT	CASSVSTGNTEAFF
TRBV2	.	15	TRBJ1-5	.	TGTGCCAGCAGTGAAGGGCAGATTAGCAATCAGCCCCAGCATTTT	CASSEGQISNQPQHF
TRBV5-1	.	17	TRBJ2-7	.	TGCGCCAGCAGCTTGCTAGCCGGCGGGGCAAACTCCTACGAGCAGTACTTC	CASSLLAGGANSYEQYF
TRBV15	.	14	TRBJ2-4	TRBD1	TGTGCCACCAGCAGATGGGACAGTGTAAACATTCAGTACTTC	CATSRWDSVNIQYF
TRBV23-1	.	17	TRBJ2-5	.	TGCGCCAGCAGTCAATCGAGGAGGACAGTACTACAAGAGACCCAGTACTTC	CASSQSRRTVLQETQYF
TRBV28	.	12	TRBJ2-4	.	TGTGCCAGCAGCCTGCCATTGAGCATTCAGTACTTC	CASSLPLSIQYF
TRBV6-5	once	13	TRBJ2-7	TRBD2	TGTGCCAGCACCAGAGCGGGGGCCTACGAGCAGTACTTC	CASTRAGAYEQYF
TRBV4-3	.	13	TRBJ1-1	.	TGCGCCAGCAGCCGAGGGCAAAGGACTGAAGCTTTCTTT	CASSRGQRTEAFF
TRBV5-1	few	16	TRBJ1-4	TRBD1	TGCGCCCGCAGCTTTGGGACAGGGGTTAATAATGAAAAACTGTTTTTT	CARSFGTGVNNEKLFF
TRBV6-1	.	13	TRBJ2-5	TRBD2	TGTGCCAGCCTAGCGGGGGGTCGGGAGACCCAGTACTTC	CASLAGGRETQYF
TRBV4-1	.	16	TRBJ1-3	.	TGCGCCAGCAGCCAAGGCCACGTGAGCTCTGGAAACACCATATATTTT	CASSQGHVSSGNTIYF
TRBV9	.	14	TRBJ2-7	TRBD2	TGTGCCAGCAGCGTAGGAGTAGGGACTACCGAGCAGTACTTC	CASSVGVGTTEQYF
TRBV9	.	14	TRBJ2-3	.	TGTGCCAGCAGCGTAGGCCCAGGGACAGATACGCAGTATTTT	CASSVGPGTDTQYF
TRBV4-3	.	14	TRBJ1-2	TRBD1	TGCGCCAGCAGCCGCTCGACAGGGAACTATGGCTACACCTTC	CASSRSTGNYGYTF
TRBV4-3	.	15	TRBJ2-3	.	TGCGCCAGCAGCCAAGGGTCGGGAACCACAGATACGCAGTATTTT	CASSQGSGTTDTQYF
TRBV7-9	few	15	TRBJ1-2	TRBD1	TGTGCCAGCAGCTTTTCGACAGGGGGGCAATATGGCTACACCTTC	CASSFSTGGQYGYTF
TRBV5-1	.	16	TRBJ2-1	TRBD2	TGCGCCAGCAGCTTGGGACCTAGCGGATCCTACAATGAGCAGTTCTTC	CASSLGPSGSYNEQFF
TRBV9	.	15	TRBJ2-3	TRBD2	TGTGCCAGCAGCGTAGTCGGGACTAATAGTGATACGCAGTATTTT	CASSVVGTNSDTQYF
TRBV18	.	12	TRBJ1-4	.	TGTGCCAGCTCGTCGGCAGGGGAAAAACTGTTTTTT	CASSSAGEKLFF